This T cell receptor (beta chain) derives from a study of OX40 agonist ivuxolimab in advanced cancers. Study-wide findings and caveats: Some of the lowest clonal expansion was seen in partial responders at 0.1-3.0 mg/kg. Researchers did not determine the expanded peripheral T cells' antigen specificity. In general, CD8+ T cells held more expanded clones than CD4+ did, on average.

CDR1 and CDR2 (germline): SGHTA, FQGNSA. J gave up 10 bases and V 5 bases, and 8 bases lay outside the gene matches. The CDR3 consists of 13 residues. Using immunoSEQ multiplex PCR, the repertoire was profiled, and TCRdb retains in-frame clones only, with some absent. Of roughly 70,000 clones listed, around four fifths were seen once; the top ten hold about 0.42%. A remark on this clone: The antigen remains unidentified.

The sequence came from an adult with an advanced solid tumor such as melanoma, head and neck, liver or kidney cancer. The chain joins TRBV7-2 to TRBJ1-1; TRBD1 agrees at 9 bases. Sequences were derived from CD4+ or CD8+ T cells sorted from blood, sampled in a trial of the OX40 agonist ivuxolimab. The CDR3 coding sequence is TGTGCCAGCAGCCTTGGACAGGGGTTAGTAGCTTTCTTT. Protein sequence: CASSLGQGLVAFF.